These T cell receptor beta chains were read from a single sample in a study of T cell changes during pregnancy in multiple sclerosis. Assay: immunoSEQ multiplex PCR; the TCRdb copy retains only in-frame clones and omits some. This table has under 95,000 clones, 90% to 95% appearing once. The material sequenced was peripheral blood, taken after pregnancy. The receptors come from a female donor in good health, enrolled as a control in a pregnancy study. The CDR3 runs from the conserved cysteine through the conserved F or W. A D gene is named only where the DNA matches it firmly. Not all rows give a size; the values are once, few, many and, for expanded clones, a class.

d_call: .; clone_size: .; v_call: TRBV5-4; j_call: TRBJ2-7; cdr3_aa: CASSFGSSYEQYF; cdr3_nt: TGTGCCAGCAGTTTCGGGTCCTCCTACGAGCAGTACTTC
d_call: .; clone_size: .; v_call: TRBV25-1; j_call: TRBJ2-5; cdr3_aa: CASRNVAGKTQYF; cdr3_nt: TGTGCCAGCAGGAACGTAGCCGGGAAGACCCAGTACTTC
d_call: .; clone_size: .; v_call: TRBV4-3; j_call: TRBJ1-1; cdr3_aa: CASSQGVNTEAFF; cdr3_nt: TGCGCCAGCAGCCAAGGAGTGAACACTGAAGCTTTCTTT
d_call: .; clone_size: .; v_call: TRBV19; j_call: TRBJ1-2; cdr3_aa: CASMGGRGIYGYTF; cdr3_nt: TGTGCCAGTATGGGCGGCAGGGGTATATATGGCTACACCTTC
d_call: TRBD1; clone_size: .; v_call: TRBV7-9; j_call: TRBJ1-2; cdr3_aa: CASNSGQGNGYTF; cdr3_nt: TGTGCCAGCAACTCGGGACAGGGGAATGGCTACACCTTC
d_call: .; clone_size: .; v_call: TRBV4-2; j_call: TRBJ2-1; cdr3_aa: CASSQGGGQGGNEQFF; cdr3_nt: TGTGCCAGCAGCCAGGGGGGGGGCCAGGGCGGCAATGAGCAGTTCTTC
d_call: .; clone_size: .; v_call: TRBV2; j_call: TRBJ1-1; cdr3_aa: CASSGITGTEAFF; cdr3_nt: TGTGCCAGCAGCGGCATCACGGGAACTGAAGCTTTCTTT
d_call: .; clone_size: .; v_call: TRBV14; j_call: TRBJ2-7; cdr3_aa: CASSQLSGSEQYF; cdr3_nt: TGTGCCAGCAGCCAATTGAGCGGCTCCGAGCAGTACTTC
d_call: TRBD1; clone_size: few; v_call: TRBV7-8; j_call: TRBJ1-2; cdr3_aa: CASSLGQGNYGYTF; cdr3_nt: TGTGCCAGCAGCTTAGGACAGGGGAACTATGGCTACACCTTC
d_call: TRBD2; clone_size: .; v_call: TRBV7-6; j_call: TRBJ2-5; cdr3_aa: CASSPRVGLAGVVGETQYF; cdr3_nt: TGTGCCAGCAGCCCCCGGGTTGGACTAGCGGGGGTAGTTGGAGAGACCCAGTACTTC
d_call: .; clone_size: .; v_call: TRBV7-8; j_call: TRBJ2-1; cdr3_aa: CASSLAGSYNEQFF; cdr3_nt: TGTGCCAGCAGCTTAGCCGGGTCCTACAATGAGCAGTTCTTC
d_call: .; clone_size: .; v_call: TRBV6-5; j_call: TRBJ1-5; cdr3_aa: CASSYYRESNQPQHF; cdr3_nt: TGTGCCAGCAGTTACTACAGGGAGAGCAATCAGCCCCAGCATTTT
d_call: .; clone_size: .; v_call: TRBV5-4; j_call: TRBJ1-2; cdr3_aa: CASSLGQYYGYTF; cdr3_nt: TGTGCCAGCAGCTTGGGGCAGTACTATGGCTACACCTTC
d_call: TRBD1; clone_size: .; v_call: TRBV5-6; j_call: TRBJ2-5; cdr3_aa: CASSYRGLRETQYF; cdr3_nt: TGTGCCAGCAGCTACAGGGGGCTAAGGGAGACCCAGTACTTC
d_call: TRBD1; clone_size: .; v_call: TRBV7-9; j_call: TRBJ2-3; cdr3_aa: CASSLQQGARTDTQYF; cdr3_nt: TGTGCCAGCAGCTTACAACAGGGGGCCCGCACAGATACGCAGTATTTT
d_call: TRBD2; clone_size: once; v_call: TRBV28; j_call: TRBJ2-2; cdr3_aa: CASSLGKRLAGFTGELFF; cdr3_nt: TGTGCCAGCAGTTTGGGTAAAAGACTAGCGGGGTTCACCGGGGAGCTGTTTTTT
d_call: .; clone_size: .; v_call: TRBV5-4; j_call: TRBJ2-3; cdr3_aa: CASSLQSTDTQYF; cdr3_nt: TGTGCCAGCAGCTTACAATCCACAGATACGCAGTATTTT
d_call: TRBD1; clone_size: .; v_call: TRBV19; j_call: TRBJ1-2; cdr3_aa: CASSTEGTGANYGYTF; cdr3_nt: TGTGCCAGTAGTACCGAAGGGACAGGGGCAAACTATGGCTACACCTTC
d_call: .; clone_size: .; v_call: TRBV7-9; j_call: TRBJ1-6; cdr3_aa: CASSLRQASYNSPLHF; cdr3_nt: TGTGCCAGCAGTCTTAGACAGGCCTCCTATAATTCACCCCTCCACTTT
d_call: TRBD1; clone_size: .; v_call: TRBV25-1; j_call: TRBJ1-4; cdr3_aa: CASSERGTVIKKLFF; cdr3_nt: TGTGCCAGCAGTGAGCGCGGGACAGTCATCAAAAAACTGTTTTTT
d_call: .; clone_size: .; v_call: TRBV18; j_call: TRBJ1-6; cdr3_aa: CASSPRDTTYNSPLHF; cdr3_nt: TGTGCCAGCTCACCCAGGGATACGACATATAATTCACCCCTCCACTTT
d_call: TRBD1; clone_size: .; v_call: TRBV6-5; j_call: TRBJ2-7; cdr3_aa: CASRNRGLSYEQYF; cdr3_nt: TGTGCCAGCAGAAACAGGGGCCTCTCCTACGAGCAGTACTTC
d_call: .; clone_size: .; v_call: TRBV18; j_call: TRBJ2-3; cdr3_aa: CASSSLSVTDTQYF; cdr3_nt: TGTGCCAGCTCATCTCTGAGCGTAACAGATACGCAGTATTTT
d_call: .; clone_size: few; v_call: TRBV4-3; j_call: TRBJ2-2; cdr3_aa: CASSQWTANTGELFF; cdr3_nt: TGCGCCAGCAGCCAATGGACAGCGAACACCGGGGAGCTGTTTTTT
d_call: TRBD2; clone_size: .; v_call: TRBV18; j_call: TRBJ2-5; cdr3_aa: CASSSARAGETQYF; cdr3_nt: TGTGCCAGCTCCTCTGCCAGAGCGGGGGAGACCCAGTACTTC
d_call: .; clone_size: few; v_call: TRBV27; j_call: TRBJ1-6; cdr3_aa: CASSSLAPNNSPLHF; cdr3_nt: TGTGCCAGCAGTTCCCTTGCCCCTAATAATTCACCCCTCCACTTT
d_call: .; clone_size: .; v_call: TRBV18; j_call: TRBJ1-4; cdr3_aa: CASSIQTATNEKLFF; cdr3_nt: TGTGCCAGCTCAATCCAGACAGCAACTAATGAAAAACTGTTTTTT
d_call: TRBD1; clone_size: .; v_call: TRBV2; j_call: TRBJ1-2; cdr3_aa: CASSLSGTAIDNYGYTF; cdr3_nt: TGTGCCAGCTCACTATCCGGGACAGCTATAGATAACTATGGCTACACCTTC
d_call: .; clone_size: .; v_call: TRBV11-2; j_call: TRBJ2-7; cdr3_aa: CASSLSPRNYEQYF; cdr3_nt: TGTGCCAGCAGCTTATCCCCCAGGAACTACGAGCAGTACTTC
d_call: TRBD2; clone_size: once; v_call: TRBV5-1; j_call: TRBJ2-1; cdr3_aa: CASSSASGGNEQFF; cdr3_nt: TGCGCCAGCAGCTCGGCTAGCGGGGGCAATGAGCAGTTCTTC
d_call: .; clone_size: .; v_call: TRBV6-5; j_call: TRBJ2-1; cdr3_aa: CASSYSAYGDNEQFF; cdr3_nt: TGTGCCAGCAGTTACTCGGCCTACGGGGACAATGAGCAGTTCTTC
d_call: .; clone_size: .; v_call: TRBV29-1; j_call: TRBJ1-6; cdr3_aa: CSVGGEWGSPLHF; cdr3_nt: TGCAGCGTTGGCGGGGAATGGGGTTCACCCCTCCACTTT
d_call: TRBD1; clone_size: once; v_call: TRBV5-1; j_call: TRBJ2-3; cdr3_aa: CASSLGTGASTDTQYF; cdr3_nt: TGCGCCAGCAGCTTGGGAACAGGGGCTAGCACAGATACGCAGTATTTT
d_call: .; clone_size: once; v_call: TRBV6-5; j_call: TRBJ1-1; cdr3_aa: CASSQGLNTEAFF; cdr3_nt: TGTGCCAGCAGTCAGGGGCTGAACACTGAAGCTTTCTTT
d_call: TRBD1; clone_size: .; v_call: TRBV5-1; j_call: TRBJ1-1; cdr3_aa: CASSIGKGARENTEAFF; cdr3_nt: TGCGCCAGCAGCATTGGGAAGGGGGCTAGGGAGAACACTGAAGCTTTCTTT
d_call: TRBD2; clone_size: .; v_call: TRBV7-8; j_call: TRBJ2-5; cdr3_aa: CASSEQRGGLGETQYF; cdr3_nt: TGTGCCAGCAGCGAACAGCGGGGGGGCCTGGGGGAGACCCAGTACTTC
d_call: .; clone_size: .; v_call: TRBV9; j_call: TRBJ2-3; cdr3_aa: CASSVSGVDTQYF; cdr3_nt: TGTGCCAGCAGCGTTTCGGGGGTAGATACGCAGTATTTT
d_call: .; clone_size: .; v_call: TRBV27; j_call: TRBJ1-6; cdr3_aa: CASSLSGFSPLHF; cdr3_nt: TGTGCCAGCAGTTTATCCGGGTTTTCACCCCTCCACTTT
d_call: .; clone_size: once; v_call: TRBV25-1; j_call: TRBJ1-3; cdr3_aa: CASSDPPGMGNTIYF; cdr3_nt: TGTGCCAGCAGTGACCCTCCCGGGATGGGAAACACCATATATTTT
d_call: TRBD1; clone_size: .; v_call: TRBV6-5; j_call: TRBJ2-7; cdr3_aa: CASSYGQGVYEQYF; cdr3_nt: TGTGCCAGCAGTTACGGACAGGGTGTCTACGAGCAGTACTTC
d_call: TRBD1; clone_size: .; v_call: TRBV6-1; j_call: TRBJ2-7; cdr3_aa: CASREGAGLHEQYF; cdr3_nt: TGTGCCAGCCGCGAGGGGGCAGGGCTTCACGAGCAGTACTTC
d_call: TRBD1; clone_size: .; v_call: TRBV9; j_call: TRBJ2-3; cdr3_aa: CASSVAGGRGDTQYF; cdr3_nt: TGTGCCAGCAGCGTAGCAGGGGGCCGGGGAGATACGCAGTATTTT
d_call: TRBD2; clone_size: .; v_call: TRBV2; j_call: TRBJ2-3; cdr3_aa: CASSGDGTRADTQYF; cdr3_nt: TGTGCCAGCAGTGGGGACGGGACTAGGGCAGATACGCAGTATTTT
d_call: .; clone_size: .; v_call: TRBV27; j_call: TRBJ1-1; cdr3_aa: CASSWLGVGTEAFF; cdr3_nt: TGTGCCAGCAGTTGGTTAGGGGTGGGCACTGAAGCTTTCTTT
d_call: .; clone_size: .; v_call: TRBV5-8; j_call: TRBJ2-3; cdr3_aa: CASSFGSWGPADTQYF; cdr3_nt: TGTGCCAGCAGCTTTGGTAGCTGGGGGCCGGCAGATACGCAGTATTTT
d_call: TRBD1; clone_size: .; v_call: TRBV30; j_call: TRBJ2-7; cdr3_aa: CALGQEDYEQYF; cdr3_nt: TGTGCCTTGGGACAGGAGGATTACGAGCAGTACTTC
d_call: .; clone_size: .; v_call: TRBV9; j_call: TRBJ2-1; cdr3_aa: CASSEPGDNEQFF; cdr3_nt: TGTGCCAGCAGCGAACCCGGGGACAATGAGCAGTTCTTC
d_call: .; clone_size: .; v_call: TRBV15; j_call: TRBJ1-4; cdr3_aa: CATSRVYREGEKLFF; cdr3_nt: TGTGCCACCAGCAGAGTTTATAGGGAGGGTGAAAAACTGTTTTTT
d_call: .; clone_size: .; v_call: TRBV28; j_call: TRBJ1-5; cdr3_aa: CASSSRGGAYQPQHF; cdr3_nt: TGTGCCAGCAGTTCTCGGGGGGGGGCGTATCAGCCCCAGCATTTT
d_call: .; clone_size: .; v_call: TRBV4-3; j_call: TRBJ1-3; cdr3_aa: CASSQDWRAPGNTIYF; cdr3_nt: TGCGCCAGCAGCCAAGATTGGAGGGCCCCTGGAAACACCATATATTTT
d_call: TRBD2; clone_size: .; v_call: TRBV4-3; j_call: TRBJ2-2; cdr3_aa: CASSQLAGANTNTGELFF; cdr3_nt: TGCGCCAGCAGCCAGCTAGCGGGGGCCAATACTAACACCGGGGAGCTGTTTTTT
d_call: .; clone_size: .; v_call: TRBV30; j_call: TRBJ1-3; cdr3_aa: CAWSVNSGSGNTIYF; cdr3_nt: TGTGCCTGGAGTGTAAATTCCGGTTCTGGAAACACCATATATTTT
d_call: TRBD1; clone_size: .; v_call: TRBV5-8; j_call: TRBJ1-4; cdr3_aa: CASSSAQGARSEKLFF; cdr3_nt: TGTGCCAGCAGCTCAGCACAGGGGGCGAGAAGTGAAAAACTGTTTTTT
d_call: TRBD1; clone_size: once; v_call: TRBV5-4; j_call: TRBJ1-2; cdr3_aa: CASSLRVPGQGASGYTF; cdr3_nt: TGTGCCAGCAGCCTCCGTGTCCCGGGACAGGGGGCATCGGGCTACACCTTC
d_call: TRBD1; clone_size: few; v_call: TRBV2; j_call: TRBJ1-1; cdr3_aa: CASSGQGANTEAFF; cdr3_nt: TGTGCCAGTAGTGGACAGGGGGCGAACACTGAAGCTTTCTTT
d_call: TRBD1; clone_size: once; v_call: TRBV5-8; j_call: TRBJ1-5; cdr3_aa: CASSQGTVSNQPQHF; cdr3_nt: TGTGCCAGCAGCCAAGGGACAGTTAGCAATCAGCCCCAGCATTTT
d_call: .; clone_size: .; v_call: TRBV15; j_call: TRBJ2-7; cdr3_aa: CATTDSGGVRNEQYF; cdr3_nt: TGTGCCACCACCGACTCGGGGGGCGTAAGGAACGAGCAGTACTTC
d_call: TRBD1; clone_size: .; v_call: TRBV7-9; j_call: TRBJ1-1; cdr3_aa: CASGGQGRTEAFF; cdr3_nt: TGTGCCAGCGGCGGACAGGGGAGGACTGAAGCTTTCTTT
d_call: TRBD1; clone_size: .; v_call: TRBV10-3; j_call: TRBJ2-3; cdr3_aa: CAISEWTGDTDTQYF; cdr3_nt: TGTGCCATCAGTGAGTGGACAGGAGACACAGATACGCAGTATTTT